The next 9 T cell receptor beta chains were all read from a single sample in a study of regulatory T cells in long-lasting Graves disease. Arm-PCR of CDR3 regions and iRepertoire HTBI primers were the basis on which TCR beta libraries were built. TCRdb reprocessed the multiplex PCR reads with MiXCR, giving one entry per CDR3 protein. In the table there are under 300,000 distinct CDR3 sequences, 15% to 20% of which are singletons. The time point here: newly diagnosed GD, antithyroid drugs for less than 3 months. PBMC RNA served as the TCR library source. This same sample was also part of a study on T cells in Graves' hyperthyroidism and ophthalmopathy.

The specimen was peripheral blood mononuclear cells (PBMCs), collected at new diagnosis, from a patient treated with antithyroid drugs. The source of these receptors is a woman aged 25 to 39 with Graves disease.

This clonotype was counted at least ten times. V gene TRBV2 combines with J gene TRBJ1-5, with D possibly matching TRBD1 (5 bases). V was cut by 6 bases and J by 5 bases, with 5 bases left in between. The CDR3 is 11 amino acids. Germline values: CDR1 SNHLY, CDR2 FYNNEI. CDR3 nucleotides: TGTGCCAGCAGCAGGGATCAGCCCCAGCATTTT. Amino acid sequence: CASSRDQPQHF. Using reference TRBV2 and TRBJ1-5 for the parts outside the CDR3, the full variable domain is EPEVTQTPSHQVTQMGQEVILRCVPISNHLYFYWYRQILGQKVEFLVSFYNNEISEKSEIFDDQFSVERPDGSNFTLKIRSTKLEDSAMYFCASSRDQPQHFGDGTRLSIL.

This clonotype was counted ten times or more. The rearrangement uses TRBV5-1 and TRBJ2-3; the match to TRBD2 covers 11 bases. Germline V CDR1 and CDR2: SGHRS, YFSETQ. V lost 4 bases and J lost 7; bases outside the gene matches: 8. This CDR3 comprises 15 residues. CDR3 coding DNA: TGCGCCAGCAGCGAACTAGCGGGGGACCTTAATACGCAGTATTTT. As protein: CASSELAGDLNTQYF.

The table lists this clonotype with many counts. The rearrangement links TRBV2 to TRBJ1-2; 7 positions match TRBD1. The CDR3 is 12 amino acids. The germline V gene encodes CDR1 SNHLY and CDR2 FYNNEI. The CDR3 nucleotides read TGTGCTAAGTCGAGGACAGGCTATGGCTACACCTTC. It translates to CAKSRTGYGYTF.

Remarks on this clonotype: A read error likely explains this, since a far larger clone differs by one base. This chain uses TRBV3-1 with TRBJ1-1, with 12 bases that match TRBD1. Per germline, CDR1 LGHDT and CDR2 YNNKEL (reference sequence). This CDR3 region has 16 residues. Trimming at V came to 6 bases and at J to 5 bases, leaving 10 bases not matched to a gene. CDR3 amino acids: CASRPGQGAGETEAFF. The CDR3, as DNA: TGTGCCAGCAGACCGGGACAGGGGGCTGGGGAAACTGAAGCTTTCTTT.

V is TRBV6-1 and J is TRBJ2-5; the D call may be TRBD1 or TRBD2 (5 bases each). The V end lost 6 bases, the J end lost 9 bases, and 14 bases lay between the germline ends. This CDR3 has 12 amino acids. CDR1 is MNHNS, CDR2 SASEGT, per germline. The CDR3 DNA reads as TGTGCCAGCAGCACCGAACTGGGGGCCCAGTACTTC. Amino acids: CASSTELGAQYF.

In its sample, this clonotype was seen a few times. The chain uses TRBV20-1 and TRBJ2-5; TRBD1 matches 7 bases. This CDR3 spans 14 amino acids. CDR1 is DFQATT, CDR2 SNEGSKA, per germline (reference sequence). J lost 5 bases, V lost 3 bases, and 9 bases had no gene match. As DNA, the CDR3 is TGCAGTGCTAGTCGACAGGGTGGGCGGGAGACCCAGTACTTC. It encodes CSASRQGGRETQYF.

This clonotype appeared many times. The chain is built from TRBV15 and TRBJ2-3; D is uncertain. V lost 0 bases and J 0 bases, leaving 13 bases between the germline ends. Germline CDR1 LNHNV, CDR2 YYDKDF (reference sequence). The CDR3 loop spans 17 amino acids. CDR3 DNA: TGTGCCACCAGCAGAGAAACCGGACGGCCTAGCACAGATACGCAGTATTTT. Translation: CATSRETGRPSTDTQYF.

This clonotype appeared many times. An end of the junction differs from the germline gene, which may be a read error. V is TRBV4-1 and J is TRBJ1-2, with 8 bases lining up with TRBD1. CDR3 size: 15 residues. Germline CDR1 and CDR2: MGHRA and YSYEKL. CDR3 nucleotides: TGTGCCAGCAGCCGGACGCCGGGACAGGACTATGGCTACACCTTC. Its translation: CASSRTPGQDYGYTF.

The J gene is TRBJ2-1, the V gene TRBV28; perhaps TRBD2 as D (5 bases). The CDR3 has 13 residues. Germline V CDR1 and CDR2: MDHEN, SYDVKM. The CDR3 DNA follows: TGTTCATCCTCCCGCGGGCAGGCCAATGAGCAGTTCTTC. Translated, it gives CSSSRGQANEQFF.